These T cell receptor beta chains were read from a single sample in a study of T cell clusters in autoimmune cytopenias. TCRdb re-called the multiplex PCR reads, yielding one record per CDR3 amino acid sequence without DNA. There are approximately 13,000 distinct CDR3 sequences in the sample, with about 20% held by the top ten. These data were also filed under a second study, of T cell repertoires in aging, cancer and after chemotherapy.

The sequenced material came from peripheral blood. The receptor source for this set is a human donor in good health. Both conserved end residues are part of each CDR3. Rows may omit the clone size; those that give it use once, few, many or a size class.

- TRBJ1-6 TRBV27 CASSRDRRVSPLHF
- TRBJ2-5 TRBV15 CATSRVSERETQYF
- TRBJ2-5 TRBV19 CASSIGPRQETQYF
- TRBJ1-2 TRBV6-1 CASRTGARAYGYTF
medium-sized TRBJ2-5 TRBV11-3 CASSTYREGQETQYF
- TRBJ2-1 TRBV30 CAWMLGRNNEQFF
- TRBJ2-5 TRBV19 CASSYGTGGKETQYF
- TRBJ1-1 TRBV30 CAWSYQDYTEAFF
medium-sized TRBJ2-2 TRBV6-6 CASSYLVTNTGELFF
- TRBJ1-1 TRBV6-5 CASSYLRGGRYGVKVTEAFF
medium-sized TRBJ2-2 TRBV5-6 CASSLLGAHTGELFF
- TRBJ2-7 TRBV12-3/TRBV12-4 CASSNSGTTYEQYF
- TRBJ1-2 TRBV30 CAWARQGIANYGYTF
- TRBJ2-5 TRBV27 CASRGLAGGPETQYF
- TRBJ1-4 TRBV19 CASSIGVWEKLFF
- TRBJ2-1 TRBV24-1 CATSAGTPGYNEQFF
- TRBJ2-5 TRBV13 CASSLSDRGWETQYF
medium-sized TRBJ2-5 TRBV5-4 CASSLNVGETQYF
- TRBJ1-1 TRBV6-5 CASSEAYDRREAFF
- TRBJ2-3 TRBV19 CASSSGTSGGLTDTQYF
- TRBJ2-2 TRBV7-3 CATQEFNTGELFF
- TRBJ1-6 TRBV19 CATRSRREGWPPLHF
- TRBJ2-3 TRBV19 CASSKTGLVDTQYF
medium-sized TRBJ1-2 TRBV29-1 CSVRTQGEYGYTF
- TRBJ2-7 TRBV19 CASSPSKWVQTFSYEQYF
- TRBJ2-2 TRBV24-1 CATSDFGQGNTGELFF
- TRBJ2-5 TRBV11-3 CASSLGPTGETQYF
- TRBJ1-4 TRBV10-3 CAISDANTGNSEKLFF
- TRBJ1-2 TRBV12-3/TRBV12-4 CASSTFNYGYTF
- TRBJ2-3 TRBV19 CASSKERGGGDTQYF
- TRBJ2-1 TRBV12-3/TRBV12-4 CASTRDPATGEQFF
- TRBJ2-7 TRBV30 CAWRQGTGRYEQYF
- TRBJ2-7 TRBV19 CASSLGQGSDEQYF